The 23 T cell receptor beta chains reported below all come from one sample, sequenced in a study of cytomegalovirus exposure and HLA in healthy donors. The PCR made use of 60 Vbeta and 13 Jbeta primers. TCRdb's table, derived via immunoSEQ multiplex PCR, lists solely in-frame clones and lacks some. Among 81,000 or so clones listed, roughly 77% were seen once. The sample consisted of PBMCs. These receptors all stem from a man in his 60s in good health and CMV-seronegative.

This chain uses TRBV9 with TRBJ2-7; TRBD1 agrees at 9 bases. Germline trimming cut 3 bases from V and 7 bases from J; bases unmatched to any gene: 8. The length of the CDR3 is 14 residues. The germline CDR1 and CDR2 sequences are SGDLS and YYNGEE. The CDR3 here is CASSAQLTGGEQYF. CDR3 sequence (DNA): TGTGCCAGCAGCGCGCAACTGACAGGGGGAGAGCAGTACTTC.

V gene TRBV5-1 combines with J gene TRBJ2-5; D is uncertain. The CDR3 is 12 amino acids. The germline V and J ends were trimmed by 2 bases and 3 bases, with 5 bases remaining between them. Germline CDR1 and CDR2: SGHRS and YFSETQ. The CDR3 reads CASSFQEETQYF. The CDR3 region has the DNA TGCGCCAGCAGCTTTCAGGAAGAGACCCAGTACTTC.

The rearrangement links TRBV7-2 to TRBJ1-1; D perhaps matches TRBD1 (5 bases). The V gene lost 1 base and the J gene lost 0 bases, with 12 bases spanning the gap. The CDR3 contains 16 residues. The germline CDR1 and CDR2 sequences are SGHTA and FQGNSA. The CDR3 spells CASSLGRAGLNTEAFF. The CDR3 bases are TGTGCCAGCAGCTTAGGCAGGGCAGGGTTGAACACTGAAGCTTTCTTT. The full variable domain, rest sourced from reference TRBV7-2 and TRBJ1-1, is GAGVSQSPSNKVTEKGKDVELRCDPISGHTALYWYRQSLGQGLEFLIYFQGNSAPDKSGLPSDRFSAERTGGSVSTLTIQRTQQEDSAVYLCASSLGRAGLNTEAFFGQGTRLTVV.

The CDR3, as DNA: TGTGCCAGCAGTTTACCGGGACACTACTACGAGCAGTACTTC. It specifies CASSLPGHYYEQYF. The chain links TRBV27 to TRBJ2-7; tentatively, D is TRBD1 (6 bases). The V gene's germline CDR1 is MNHEY and CDR2 SMNVEV (reference sequence). V gave up 2 bases and J gave up 3 bases, with 11 bases separating them. CDR3 length: 14 amino acids.

V and J are TRBV5-1 and TRBJ1-2, with 8 positions matching TRBD1. CDR1 SGHRS and CDR2 YFSETQ come from the germline V gene. Trimming removed 3 bases from V and 8 bases from J; junction bases left unmatched: 12. The CDR3 length is 15 residues. The CDR3 spells CASSYDRGQRGGYTF. DNA of the CDR3: TGCGCCAGCAGCTACGACAGGGGCCAGAGAGGAGGCTACACCTTC.

This chain connects TRBV30 to TRBJ1-1; unclear D gene. Per the germline V gene, CDR1 is GTSNPN and CDR2 is SVGIG (reference sequence). V was trimmed by 4 bases and J by 8 bases, leaving 8 bases between them. The CDR3 sequence is 10 residues long. The CDR3 here is CAWMNKEAFF. CDR3 in DNA: TGTGCCTGGATGAACAAAGAAGCTTTCTTT.

The gene calls are TRBV6-1 and TRBJ2-2; TRBD1 aligns across 11 bases. V lost 7 bases, J lost 8 bases, and 6 bases stayed unmatched. The germline V gene has CDR1 MNHNS and CDR2 SASEGT. The CDR3 sequence is 14 residues long. The CDR3 DNA follows: TGTGCCAGCAACGTGGGACAGGGGGTGGGGGAGCTGTTTTTT. Its translation: CASNVGQGVGELFF.

This clone showed up just once. The rearrangement uses TRBV29-1 and TRBJ1-1; D not resolved. The CDR3 runs 14 residues. The germline CDR1 and CDR2 sequences are SQVTM and ANQGSEA. V lost 2 bases and J 1 base, leaving 11 bases between the germline ends. CDR3 coding DNA: TGCAGCGTTGAAAACCAGGCCCAGAACACTGAAGCTTTCTTT. Protein: CSVENQAQNTEAFF.

This rearrangement joins TRBV5-1 to TRBJ2-2; TRBD1 aligns across 9 bases. CDR1 and CDR2 (germline): SGHRS, YFSETQ. V lost 4 bases, J lost 4 bases, and 11 bases stayed unmatched. The CDR3 is 17 residues long. Written as DNA, the CDR3 is TGCGCCAGCAGCCTATCCGCGACAGGGGGTGTCACCGGGGAGCTGTTTTTT. This codes for CASSLSATGGVTGELFF.

The chain recombines TRBV5-1 with TRBJ2-3; D possibly corresponds to TRBD1 (6 bases). The CDR3 extends over 15 amino acids. The V and J ends lost 0 bases and 4 bases respectively, with 12 bases between them. Germline V gene data show CDR1 as SGHRS and CDR2 as YFSETQ. CDR3 in DNA: TGCGCCAGCAGCTTGGCTGGGGGCTGGGCAGATACGCAGTATTTT. The encoded protein is CASSLAGGWADTQYF.

This clone occurred a few times. The chain links TRBV21-1 to TRBJ1-4. TRBV21-1 is listed as a pseudogene. This CDR3 spans 15 amino acids. DNA of the CDR3: TGTGCCAGCAGCAAATGGGGGAGGGTAGGTGAAAAACTGTTTTTT. Amino acids: CASSKWGRVGEKLFF.

The chain employs TRBV9 and TRBJ1-1; D unresolved. The CDR3 loop spans 13 amino acids. Trimming stripped 0 bases from V and 5 bases from J, with 8 bases between. Germline V lookup: CDR1 SGDLS, CDR2 YYNGEE. The CDR3 bases are TGTGCCAGCAGCGTAGCAGCGGAAACTGAAGCTTTCTTT. Translated, it gives CASSVAAETEAFF.

The CDR3 DNA reads as TGTGCCAGCAGCCAAGAGGCCACCAATTCTGGAAACACCATATATTTT. This encodes CASSQEATNSGNTIYF. V and J are TRBV4-2 and TRBJ1-3; D ambiguous. The germline V gene encodes CDR1 LGHNA and CDR2 YNFKEQ. The CDR3 length is 16 residues. Trimming left V 0 bases short and J 1 base short, with 10 bases between.

The genes are TRBV9 and TRBJ1-2, with a possible D match to TRBD1 (5 bases). CDR3 length: 15 residues. The V gene lost 3 bases and the J gene lost 4 bases, with 16 bases spanning the gap. Germline loops: CDR1 SGDLS, CDR2 YYNGEE. CDR3 sequence reads: CASSESGTAFYGYTF. CDR3 in DNA: TGTGCCAGCAGCGAGAGCGGGACGGCATTCTATGGCTACACCTTC.

The V gene is TRBV30, the J gene TRBJ2-7; a possible D gene is TRBD1 (6 bases). CDR1 and CDR2 from the germline V gene are GTSNPN and SVGIG (reference sequence). With 5 bases removed from V and 3 bases from J, the gap between germline ends came to 17 bases. This CDR3 spans 14 amino acids. CDR3 bases: TGTGCCTGGGGCAGGGGTACAGTCAGCTACGAGCAGTACTTC. As protein: CAWGRGTVSYEQYF.

The chain recombines TRBV7-2 with TRBJ2-2, with D unclear. CDR3 length: 13 residues. The V and J ends lost 4 bases and 7 bases respectively, with 10 bases between them. Per germline, CDR1 SGHTA and CDR2 FQGNSA. CDR3 nucleotide sequence: TGTGCCAGCAGCTCCCGTCCGGGCGGGGAGCTGTTTTTT. Amino acids: CASSSRPGGELFF.

The CDR3 sequence is CASSPTRGTGSTGELFF. CDR3 bases: TGTGCCAGCAGCCCCACCCGTGGGACAGGGTCAACCGGGGAGCTGTTTTTT. The gene calls are TRBV11-3 and TRBJ2-2; 9 bases agree with TRBD1. This CDR3 is 17 amino acids long. The germline V gene encodes CDR1 SGHNT and CDR2 YENEEA. With 5 bases clipped from V and 5 bases from J, the junction kept 12 bases outside the gene matches.

This clone was counted a few times. This rearrangement joins TRBV30 to TRBJ1-1; D ambiguous. V was pared by 3 bases and J by 8 bases, with 13 bases between. CDR3 size: 12 residues. Per germline, CDR1 GTSNPN and CDR2 SVGIG (reference sequence). The CDR3 loop is CAWRTPLMEAFF. The CDR3 DNA follows: TGTGCCTGGAGGACACCTCTCATGGAAGCTTTCTTT.

The V and J genes are TRBV30 and TRBJ1-1; tentative D call: TRBD1 (6 bases). This CDR3 comprises 15 residues. The V end lost 0 bases, the J end lost 7 bases, and 18 bases lay between the germline ends. CDR1 and CDR2 from the germline V gene are GTSNPN and SVGIG (reference sequence). The CDR3 coding sequence is TGTGCCTGGAGTGTACTCCGTGGGGGGGCGGGTGAAGCTTTCTTT. This translates into CAWSVLRGGAGEAFF.

The rearrangement joins TRBV7-2 to TRBJ2-1, with 14 bases aligning to TRBD2. The CDR3 has 14 amino acids. Per germline, CDR1 SGHTA and CDR2 FQGNSA. V trimming: 4 bases; J trimming: 9 bases; junction bases outside the gene matches: 2. This CDR3 is CASSSGLAGVEQFF. In DNA form, the CDR3 reads TGTGCCAGCAGCTCGGGACTAGCGGGGGTTGAGCAGTTCTTC.

The gene calls are TRBV7-9 and TRBJ2-3; TRBD2 agrees at 9 bases. The CDR3 spans 18 residues. Germline lookup yields CDR1 SEHNR and CDR2 FQNEAQ (reference sequence). The V and J ends lost 1 base and 0 bases, in that order; junction bases with no gene match: 8. DNA of the CDR3: TGTGCCAGCAGCTTAGGCGGGAGGGCAGCTTCTAGCACAGATACGCAGTATTTT. Translated, it gives CASSLGGRAASSTDTQYF. The full variable domain, rest sourced from reference TRBV7-9 and TRBJ2-3, is DTGVSQNPRHKITKRGQNVTFRCDPISEHNRLYWYRQTLGQGPEFLTYFQNEAQLEKSRLLSDRFSAERPKGSFSTLEIQRTEQGDSAMYLCASSLGGRAASSTDTQYFGPGTRLTVL.

This chain links TRBV5-6 with TRBJ2-2; D might be TRBD1 (5 bases). V shed 2 bases and J shed 8 bases, with 22 bases lying between them. The germline V gene has CDR1 SGHDT and CDR2 YYEEEE. The CDR3 spans 17 residues. CDR3 protein: CASSLSFARVRIGELFF. CDR3 DNA: TGTGCCAGCAGCTTATCTTTTGCCAGGGTGAGGATAGGGGAGCTGTTTTTT.

This chain connects TRBV7-9 to TRBJ1-6; D is undetermined. Germline CDR1 is SEHNR and CDR2 is FQNEAQ (reference sequence). V lost 8 bases, J lost 9 bases, and 17 bases lay in between. The CDR3 spans 14 residues. The CDR3 here is CASVRVEGSSPLHF. CDR3 DNA: TGTGCCAGCGTTAGAGTGGAGGGCAGTTCACCCCTCCACTTT.